This TCR beta chain stems from a study of blood T cells in healthy people across ages. Sample-barcoded 5' priming and a J-beta primer mix drove a second PCR of roughly 7 to 11 cycles. TCRdb analysed the 5' RACE reads with MiXCR anew, one entry per CDR3 protein. This sample carries approximately 810,000 distinct CDR3 sequences, around 36% of them seen once, and the ten largest clones take under 15%. This CDR3 is 16 amino acids long. In germline, CDR1 is SGHRS, CDR2 YFSETQ. With V trimmed by 7 bases and J by 4 bases, 15 bases remained unmatched. Sequenced input: blood. The chain recombines TRBV5-1 with TRBJ1-1; 8 bases fit TRBD1. This sequence was found in a man aged 18 to 29 in good health. This CDR3 is CASAKGSDRVSTEAFF. In DNA, the CDR3 is TGCGCCAGCGCCAAAGGGTCGGACAGGGTATCCACTGAAGCTTTCTTT.